This TCR beta chain was profiled in a study of cytomegalovirus exposure and HLA in healthy donors. Concerning this clone itself: The antigen remains undetermined.

Primers included in the PCR were 60 Vbeta and 13 Jbeta primers. The assay was immunoSEQ multiplex PCR, and TCRdb's table has in-frame clones only and misses some. The sample carries roughly 60,000 clones, roughly 74% recorded once. Donors consisted of healthy bone marrow donors. Nominal health characterized the donors when sampled, though unrecorded immune exposures were likely. Whole-study findings and limits: A later analysis linked a missense variant in DCLRE1C to the trimming of TCR beta V and J genes.

The receptor was derived from a female donor in good health and CMV-seronegative. Sample: PBMCs.

CDR3 coding DNA: TGTGCCAGCAGTTTATCGCCCCCGGGAACCCGCCATGAAAAACTGTTTTTT. It yields the protein CASSLSPPGTRHEKLFF. J is TRBJ1-4 and V is TRBV27; D not certain. The CDR3 has 17 amino acids. The V gene lost 0 bases and the J gene lost 6 bases, with 17 bases spanning the gap. Germline V gene data show CDR1 as MNHEY and CDR2 as SMNVEV (reference sequence).